Shown below are 21 T cell receptor beta chains from a single sample sequenced in a study of T cell clonotyping in hematopoietic cell transplantation. The repertoire was sequenced with immunoSEQ multiplex PCR; TCRdb's copy has only in-frame clones and lacks some. The sample has 25,000 to 35,000 clones, over 60% seen once. Time point: recipient sample about 28 days before transplant, after cytoreduction. Source: peripheral blood mononuclear cells, taken before stem cell transplant. The receptors stem from a man over 45 with myelodysplastic syndrome. Some clones in this sample may be carry-over from other donors' samples.

The chain couples TRBV28 to TRBJ1-2; the match to TRBD1 covers 10 bases. J was trimmed by 2 bases and V by 4 bases; bases with no gene match: 4. The germline gives CDR1 MDHEN, CDR2 SYDVKM. CDR3 length equals 15 residues. The CDR3 sequence is CASSSSTGGNYGYTF. CDR3 bases: TGTGCCAGCAGTTCATCGACAGGGGGCAACTATGGCTACACCTTC.

This clone appeared once. V is TRBV27 and J is TRBJ2-7, with 9 bases fitting TRBD1. CDR3 size: 14 residues. Germline V gene data show CDR1 as MNHEY and CDR2 as SMNVEV (reference sequence). The V and J ends lost 5 bases and 2 bases, in that order; junction bases with no gene match: 4. In DNA form, the CDR3 reads TGTGCCAGCAGTCCGTGGGACAGGGCCTACGAGCAGTACTTC. It encodes CASSPWDRAYEQYF.

This clone was seen more than once but under ten times. V usage is TRBV7-2 and J usage is TRBJ2-5; no definite D call. Germline CDR1 SGHTA, CDR2 FQGNSA. The CDR3 has 12 residues. Trimming left V 4 bases short and J 7 bases short, with 10 bases between. Here the CDR3 reads CASSSITWTQYF. In DNA, the CDR3 is TGTGCCAGCAGCTCCATTACATGGACCCAGTACTTC.

The chain joins TRBV30 to TRBJ2-3, with TRBD2 matching 7 bases. This CDR3 has 14 amino acids. From germline, CDR1 is GTSNPN and CDR2 SVGIG (reference sequence). V shed 5 bases, J shed 3 bases, and the junction held 8 bases outside the gene matches. CDR3 nucleotides: TGTGCCTGGGGGAGCGGGGTGGGGACAGATACGCAGTATTTT. It codes for CAWGSGVGTDTQYF.

The chain uses TRBV6-5 and TRBJ1-1; no firm D call. V lost 5 bases to trimming and J lost 1 base, with 8 bases between them. Germline V gene data show CDR1 as MNHEY and CDR2 as SVGAGI. CDR3 length: 13 residues. The CDR3 DNA sequence: TGTGCCAGCAGTGAGGTTTGGAACACTGAAGCTTTCTTT. This translates into CASSEVWNTEAFF.

The chain recombines TRBV28 with TRBJ2-5, with D uncertain. CDR3 length equals 14 residues. The V end lost 2 bases, the J end lost 1 base, and 8 bases lay between the germline ends. Germline values: CDR1 MDHEN, CDR2 SYDVKM. DNA for the CDR3: TGTGCCAGCAGTTTAACGGGTTTCCAAGAGACCCAGTACTTC. Translation: CASSLTGFQETQYF. The whole variable domain, remainder taken from reference TRBV28 and TRBJ2-5, is DVKVTQSSRYLVKRTGEKVFLECVQDMDHENMFWYRQDPGLGLRLIYFSYDVKMKEKGDIPEGYSVSREKKERFSLILESASTNQTSMYLCASSLTGFQETQYFGPGTRLLVL.

The chain couples TRBV30 to TRBJ2-7; 9 positions agree with TRBD1. CDR1 and CDR2 (germline): GTSNPN, SVGIG (reference sequence). The CDR3 contains 16 residues. With V trimmed by 2 bases and J by 3 bases, 11 bases remained unmatched. The CDR3 region is CAWSPGVGTGFYEQYF. DNA of the CDR3: TGTGCCTGGAGTCCCGGGGTAGGGACAGGGTTCTACGAGCAGTACTTC. Variable domain in full (rest from reference TRBV30 and TRBJ2-7): SQTIHQWPATLVQPVGSPLSLECTVEGTSNPNLYWYRQAAGRGLQLLFYSVGIGQISSEVPQNLSASRPQDRQFILSSKKLLLSDSGFYLCAWSPGVGTGFYEQYFGPGTRLTVT.

This sequence joins TRBV7-2 and TRBJ2-1, with TRBD2 matching over 7 bases. The V gene end was trimmed by 2 bases and the J gene end by 4 bases; junction bases not matched to a gene: 5. Per germline, CDR1 SGHTA and CDR2 FQGNSA. The CDR3 consists of 15 residues. The CDR3 DNA reads TGTGCCAGCAGCTTATCCACTAGCGTTTACAATGAGCAGTTCTTC. Protein product: CASSLSTSVYNEQFF.

The chain joins TRBV29-1 to TRBJ2-3; 7 bases line up with TRBD1. Per the germline V gene, CDR1 is SQVTM and CDR2 is ANQGSEA. The CDR3 runs to 12 residues. Here the CDR3 reads CSGETGIDTQYF. Written as DNA, the CDR3 is TGCAGTGGAGAGACAGGGATAGATACGCAGTATTTT.

The chain employs TRBV29-1 and TRBJ1-1; D ambiguous. Trimming pared 3 bases from V and 6 bases from J, leaving 5 bases between. The CDR3 runs to 10 residues. From germline, CDR1 is SQVTM and CDR2 ANQGSEA. CDR3 amino acids: CSVDVPEAFF. CDR3 nucleotide sequence: TGCAGCGTTGATGTCCCTGAAGCTTTCTTT.

In its sample, this clone was seen once. The chain has TRBV6-5 and TRBJ2-7; 9 bases fit TRBD2. Germline-derived CDR1 and CDR2 are MNHEY and SVGAGI. The junction had 9 bases not matched to a gene; V was cut back by 6 bases and J by 6 bases. CDR3 size: 14 residues. The CDR3 spells CASSQGGLASEQYF. The CDR3 DNA reads as TGTGCCAGCAGCCAAGGGGGACTAGCCTCCGAGCAGTACTTC.

The V call is TRBV6-1, the J call TRBJ2-3, with a tentative D call TRBD1 (5 bases). Trimming removed 8 bases from V and 4 bases from J, with 19 bases in between. The CDR3 loop spans 15 amino acids. Looked up from germline, CDR1 is MNHNS and CDR2 is SASEGT. Here the CDR3 reads CASAVGHSYPDTQYF. The CDR3 DNA follows: TGTGCCAGCGCAGTGGGGCACTCTTATCCAGATACGCAGTATTTT.

The CDR3, as DNA: TGTGCCTACCTCCCGGGACCGTCTATCCCGTACACCGGGGAGCTGTTTTTT. Translation gives CAYLPGPSIPYTGELFF. This chain connects TRBV30 to TRBJ2-2; perhaps D is TRBD1 or TRBD2 (5 bases each). The CDR3 sequence is 17 residues long. The germline CDR1 and CDR2 sequences are GTSNPN and SVGIG (reference sequence). The V end lost 7 bases, the J end lost 3 bases, and 24 bases lay between the germline ends.

The chain carries TRBV30 and TRBJ2-7, with TRBD1 matching over 11 bases. V shed 1 base, J shed 4 bases, and the junction held 3 bases outside the gene matches. CDR3 length: 14 residues. Germline assignment: CDR1 GTSNPN and CDR2 SVGIG (reference sequence). The chain's CDR3 is CAWSGGTGGYEQYF. DNA of the CDR3: TGTGCCTGGAGTGGAGGGACAGGGGGGTACGAGCAGTACTTC.

This chain connects TRBV30 to TRBJ1-6; 7 nucleotides agree with TRBD1. The J segment lost 8 bases and the V segment lost 7 bases, leaving 11 bases of the junction unmatched. This CDR3 is 14 amino acids long. Germline lookup yields CDR1 GTSNPN and CDR2 SVGIG (reference sequence). The CDR3 loop is CASNPGQLHSPLHF. The CDR3 bases are TGTGCCTCCAACCCGGGACAGTTACATTCACCCCTCCACTTT.

This clone has just one count. The chain's CDR3 is CASSFGVSRSTEAFF. In DNA, the CDR3 is TGTGCCAGCAGCTTTGGGGTATCTCGTAGCACTGAAGCTTTCTTT. The V call is TRBV5-4, the J call TRBJ1-1, with unresolved D. This CDR3 comprises 15 residues. Trimming took off 2 bases at V and 4 bases at J, with 15 bases between the two ends. Germline V gene lookup returns CDR1 SGHNT and CDR2 YYREEE (reference sequence).

The chain couples TRBV14 to TRBJ2-7; D uncertain. The CDR3 extends over 13 amino acids. Germline V gene lookup returns CDR1 SGHDN and CDR2 FVKESK. Between the trimmed V and J ends, which lost 4 bases and 1 base, there was a span of 8 bases. The CDR3: CASSPTLSYEQYF. The CDR3, as DNA: TGTGCCAGCAGCCCGACCCTTTCCTACGAGCAGTACTTC.

The rearrangement joins TRBV19 to TRBJ1-2; D is unclear. CDR3 size: 14 residues. Germline V gene lookup returns CDR1 LNHDA and CDR2 SQIVND (reference sequence). Trimming cost V 3 bases and J 1 base, with 9 bases left between them. CDR3 loop: CASSIGQDNYGYTF. In DNA form, the CDR3 reads TGTGCCAGTAGTATTGGTCAGGATAACTATGGCTACACCTTC. The whole variable domain, remainder taken from reference TRBV19 and TRBJ1-2, is DGGITQSPKYLFRKEGQNVTLSCEQNLNHDAMYWYRQDPGQGLRLIYYSQIVNDFQKGDIAEGYSVSREKKESFPLTVTSAQKNPTAFYLCASSIGQDNYGYTFGSGTRLTVV.

This rearrangement joins TRBV2 to TRBJ1-3; D is ambiguous. The CDR3 spans 13 residues. Between the trimmed V and J ends, which lost 3 bases and 4 bases, there was a span of 7 bases. Looked up from germline, CDR1 is SNHLY and CDR2 is FYNNEI. The CDR3 DNA reads as TGTGCCAGCAGTGAGACGGAAGGAAACACCATATATTTT. It encodes CASSETEGNTIYF.

This clone was seen more than once but under ten times. The chain links TRBV6-9 to TRBJ1-6; D not resolved. The CDR3 has 10 residues. V was cut by 8 bases and J by 10 bases, with 6 bases left in between. In germline, CDR1 is MNHGY, CDR2 SVAAGI. DNA of the CDR3: TGTGCCAGCGGGGAGTCACCCCTCCACTTT. Its protein is CASGESPLHF.

The chain couples TRBV5-1 to TRBJ2-5; 8 bases agree with TRBD2. Germline loops: CDR1 SGHRS, CDR2 YFSETQ. The CDR3 length is 15 residues. V lost 2 bases, J lost 1 base, and 4 bases stayed unmatched. The CDR3 nucleotides are TGCGCCAGCAGCTTCCCAGCGGGGGTCCAAGAGACCCAGTACTTC. This codes for CASSFPAGVQETQYF. Complete variable domain (other parts from reference TRBV5-1 and TRBJ2-5): KAGVTQTPRYLIKTRGQQVTLSCSPISGHRSVSWYQQTPGQGLQFLFEYFSETQRNKGNFPGRFSGRQFSNSRSEMNVSTLELGDSALYLCASSFPAGVQETQYFGPGTRLLVL.